This T cell receptor beta chain was found in a study of CD8+ T cells in alopecia areata. Extracted from the samples, RNA was reverse transcribed into cDNA to serve as the sequencing template. Repertoires were generated with immunoSEQ multiplex PCR, while TCRdb's copy carries only in-frame clones and drops some. The sample lists some 100,000 clones; roughly 47% were seen once. As to treatment: oral pan-JAK inhibitor, 5-10 mg twice daily. The sorting of PBMCs gave CD4+ and CD8+ T cells. Overall study results and limits: Scalp and blood retained many expanded lesional clones during tofacitinib. Alphabeta T cells residing in normal skin are also sequenced in scalp samples. Under tofacitinib, fewer expanded CD8+ clones appeared among the top 100 scalp clones.

A word on this clone: The antigen is not known.

This CDR3 contains 15 residues. V dropped 4 bases and J dropped 5; count of bases not matched to a gene: 5. Germline V gives CDR1 SEHNR, CDR2 FQNEAQ (reference sequence). The gene calls are TRBV7-9 and TRBJ2-3, with 11 bases fitting TRBD2. This receptor was taken from a human donor with alopecia areata. The starting material was CD8+ T cells sorted from blood, obtained at week 24, from a patient treated with tofacitinib. The CDR3 here is CASSSSGTSGDTQYF. The CDR3 coding sequence is TGTGCCAGCAGCTCATCCGGGACTAGCGGAGATACGCAGTATTTT.